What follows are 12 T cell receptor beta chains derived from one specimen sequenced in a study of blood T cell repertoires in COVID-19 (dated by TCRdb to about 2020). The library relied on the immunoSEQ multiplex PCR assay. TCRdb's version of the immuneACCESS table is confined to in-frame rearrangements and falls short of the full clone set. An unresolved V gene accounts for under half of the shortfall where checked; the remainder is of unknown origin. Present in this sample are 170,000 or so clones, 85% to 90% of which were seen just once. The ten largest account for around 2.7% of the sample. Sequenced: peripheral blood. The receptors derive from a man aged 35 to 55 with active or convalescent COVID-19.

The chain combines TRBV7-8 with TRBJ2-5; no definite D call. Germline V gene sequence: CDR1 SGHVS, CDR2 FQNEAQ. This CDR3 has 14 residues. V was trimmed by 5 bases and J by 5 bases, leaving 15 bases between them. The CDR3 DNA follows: TGTGCCAGCAGCCGAGACGACGCCGGGGAGACCCAGTACTTC. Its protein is CASSRDDAGETQYF.

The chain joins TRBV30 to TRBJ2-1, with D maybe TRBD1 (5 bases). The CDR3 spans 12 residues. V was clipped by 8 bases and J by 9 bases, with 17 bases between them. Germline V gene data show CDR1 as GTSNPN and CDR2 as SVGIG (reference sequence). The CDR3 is CAGWAGQAEQFF. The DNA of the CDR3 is TGTGCCGGTTGGGCAGGGCAGGCTGAGCAGTTCTTC.

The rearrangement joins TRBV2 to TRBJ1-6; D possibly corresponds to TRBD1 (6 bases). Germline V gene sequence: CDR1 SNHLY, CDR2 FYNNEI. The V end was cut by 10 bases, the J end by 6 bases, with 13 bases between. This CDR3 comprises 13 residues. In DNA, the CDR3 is TGTGCCACCCAGGGGTTAGTTAATTCACCCCTCCACTTT. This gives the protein CATQGLVNSPLHF.

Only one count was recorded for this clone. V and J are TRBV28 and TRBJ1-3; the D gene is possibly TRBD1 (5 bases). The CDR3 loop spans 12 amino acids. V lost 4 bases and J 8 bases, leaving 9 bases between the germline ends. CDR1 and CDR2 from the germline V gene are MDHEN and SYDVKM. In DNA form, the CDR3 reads TGTGCCAGCAGTTGGGGCGATTACACCATATATTTT. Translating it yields CASSWGDYTIYF.

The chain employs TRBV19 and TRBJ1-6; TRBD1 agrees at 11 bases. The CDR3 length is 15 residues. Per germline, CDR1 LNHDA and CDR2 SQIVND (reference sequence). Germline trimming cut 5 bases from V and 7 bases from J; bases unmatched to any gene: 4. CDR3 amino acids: CASSVRDRGNSPLHF. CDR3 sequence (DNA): TGTGCCAGTAGTGTCCGGGACAGGGGGAATTCACCCCTCCACTTT.

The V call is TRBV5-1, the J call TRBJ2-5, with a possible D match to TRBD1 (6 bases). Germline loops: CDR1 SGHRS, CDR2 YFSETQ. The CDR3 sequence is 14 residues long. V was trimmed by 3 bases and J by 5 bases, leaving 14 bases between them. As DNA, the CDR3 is TGCGCCAGCAGCTCTCAGGGGTTGTTCGAGACCCAGTACTTC. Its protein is CASSSQGLFETQYF.

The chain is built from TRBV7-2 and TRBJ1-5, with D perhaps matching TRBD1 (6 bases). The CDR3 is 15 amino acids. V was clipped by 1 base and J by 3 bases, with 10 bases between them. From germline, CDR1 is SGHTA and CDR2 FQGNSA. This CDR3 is CASSLVRQANQPQHF. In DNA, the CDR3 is TGTGCCAGCAGCTTAGTGCGACAGGCCAATCAGCCCCAGCATTTT.

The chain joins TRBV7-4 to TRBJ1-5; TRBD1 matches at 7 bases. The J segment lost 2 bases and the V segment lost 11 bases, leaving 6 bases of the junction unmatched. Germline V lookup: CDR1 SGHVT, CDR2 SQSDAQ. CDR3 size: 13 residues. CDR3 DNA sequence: TGTGCCCACTTCGACAGGGGCAATCAGCCCCAGCATTTT. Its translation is CAHFDRGNQPQHF.

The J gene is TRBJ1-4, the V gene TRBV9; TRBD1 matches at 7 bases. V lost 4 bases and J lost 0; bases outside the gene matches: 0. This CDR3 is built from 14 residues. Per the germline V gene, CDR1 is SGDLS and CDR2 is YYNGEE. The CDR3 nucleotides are TGTGCCAGCAGCCAGGGGGCAACTAATGAAAAACTGTTTTTT. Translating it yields CASSQGATNEKLFF.

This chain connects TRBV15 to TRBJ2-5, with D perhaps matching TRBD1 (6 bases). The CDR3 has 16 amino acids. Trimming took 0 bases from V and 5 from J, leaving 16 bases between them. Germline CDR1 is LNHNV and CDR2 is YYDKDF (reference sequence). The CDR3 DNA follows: TGTGCCACCAGCAGAGATGGGGCAGGGGATGGGGAGACCCAGTACTTC. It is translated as CATSRDGAGDGETQYF.

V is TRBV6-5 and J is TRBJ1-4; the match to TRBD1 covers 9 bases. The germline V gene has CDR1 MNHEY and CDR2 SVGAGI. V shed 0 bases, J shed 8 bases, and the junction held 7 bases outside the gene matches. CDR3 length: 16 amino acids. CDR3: CASSYSSGQGNEKLFF. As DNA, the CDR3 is TGTGCCAGCAGTTACTCTAGTGGACAGGGGAACGAAAAACTGTTTTTT.

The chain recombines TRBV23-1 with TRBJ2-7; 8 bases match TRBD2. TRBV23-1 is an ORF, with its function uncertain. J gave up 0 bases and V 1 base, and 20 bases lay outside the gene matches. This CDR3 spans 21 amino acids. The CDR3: CASSQFRSGTRTPWGSYEQYF. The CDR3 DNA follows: TGCGCCAGCAGTCAATTTCGAAGTGGGACTAGAACCCCGTGGGGCTCCTACGAGCAGTACTTC.